The 11 T cell receptor beta chains in this list originate from one sample, sequenced in a study of regulatory T cells in long-lasting Graves disease (dated by TCRdb to the early 2020s). The time point label, as the study defines it: persistent/refractory GD, antithyroid drugs over 5 years with positive TRAb. RNA was extracted from PBMCs in TRIzol for both TCR sequencing and RNA sequencing. Libraries were built with multiplex PCR. Data came from an Illumina HiSeq 4000. To build TCR beta libraries, CDR3 regions were amplified by Arm-PCR using iRepertoire HTBI primers. TCRdb reprocessing: public reads trimmed at Q25 with fastp, clones called with MiXCR, in-frame beta chains kept. Duplicate CDR3 protein sequences are folded into a single record with the most common DNA and genes. The sample records 400,000 to 450,000 distinct CDR3 sequences, 23% of which are singletons. The top ten clonotypes cover 26% of the sample.

The starting material was peripheral blood mononuclear cells (PBMCs), obtained when the disease was refractory, from a patient treated with antithyroid drugs. These receptors all come from a female donor with Graves disease.

This clonotype was observed at least ten times. The chain combines TRBV28 with TRBJ2-5; D may be TRBD2 (5 bases). CDR1 and CDR2 (germline): MDHEN, SYDVKM. This CDR3 is 13 amino acids long. V lost 3 bases to trimming and J lost 4 bases, with 9 bases between them. The CDR3 region has the DNA TGTGCCAGCAGTTTGGAGGTAGGAGAGACCCAGTACTTC. Translating gives CASSLEVGETQYF. The full variable domain, its missing parts supplied by reference TRBV28 and TRBJ2-5, is DVKVTQSSRYLVKRTGEKVFLECVQDMDHENMFWYRQDPGLGLRLIYFSYDVKMKEKGDIPEGYSVSREKKERFSLILESASTNQTSMYLCASSLEVGETQYFGPGTRLLVL.

This chain's CDR3 is CASSSGVSGLYEQYF. Written as DNA, the CDR3 is TGTGCCAGCAGTTCTGGGGTCAGCGGACTTTACGAGCAGTACTTC. The V call is TRBV12-3 or TRBV12-4, the J call TRBJ2-7; weak D call: TRBD2 (5 bases). V was clipped by 4 bases and J by 4 bases, with 17 bases between them. This CDR3 region has 15 residues.

The sample holds many counts of this clonotype. This chain links TRBV7-2 with TRBJ2-2, with D possibly matching TRBD1 (5 bases). Trimming took off 0 bases at V and 5 bases at J, with 7 bases between the two ends. The germline V gene encodes CDR1 SGHTA and CDR2 FQGNSA. The CDR3 spans 14 residues. The DNA of the CDR3 is TGTGCCAGCAGCTTAGCGGGGCCGACCGGGGAGCTGTTTTTT. This encodes CASSLAGPTGELFF. The full variable domain, rest sourced from reference TRBV7-2 and TRBJ2-2, is GAGVSQSPSNKVTEKGKDVELRCDPISGHTALYWYRQSLGQGLEFLIYFQGNSAPDKSGLPSDRFSAERTGGSVSTLTIQRTQQEDSAVYLCASSLAGPTGELFFGEGSRLTVL.

Points on this clonotype: Since a much larger clone is just one base distant, this may be a read error. The chain carries TRBV12-3 or TRBV12-4 and TRBJ1-1, with D unresolved. The V and J ends lost 6 bases and 4 bases respectively, with 24 bases between them. The CDR3 spans 17 residues. The DNA for the CDR3 is TGTGCCAGCAGGTCAAGGACGGGGTTTCTACGAGGCACTGAAGCTTTCTTT. Translated, it gives CASRSRTGFLRGTEAFF.

V is TRBV10-2 and J is TRBJ2-7; D is uncertain. This CDR3 contains 12 residues. CDR1 and CDR2 (germline): WSHSY, SAAADI. Trimming removed 7 bases at V and 3 bases at J, with 10 bases between. As DNA, the CDR3 is TGCGCCAGCACGGCGGAAAACTACGAGCAGTACTTC. It translates to CASTAENYEQYF.

The chain uses TRBV30 and TRBJ1-1, with D possibly being TRBD1 (5 bases). The CDR3 covers 12 residues. Germline V CDR1 and CDR2: GTSNPN, SVGIG (reference sequence). Trimming removed 5 bases from V and 0 bases from J, with 7 bases in between. The CDR3 region is CAWGHMNTEAFF. The CDR3 DNA reads as TGTGCCTGGGGACATATGAACACTGAAGCTTTCTTT.

Concerning this clonotype itself: A much bigger clone sits one base away, suggesting this may be a read error. The chain combines TRBV27 with TRBJ2-7; 7 nucleotides align to TRBD2. V gave up 7 bases and J gave up 3 bases; unmatched junction bases: 12. Germline lookup yields CDR1 MNHEY and CDR2 SMNVEV (reference sequence). This CDR3 has 15 residues. The CDR3 here is CASNPLATGGYEQYF. DNA for the CDR3: TGTGCCAGCAACCCGCTGGCGACGGGGGGCTACGAGCAGTACTTC.

This chain uses TRBV28 with TRBJ2-3, with D perhaps matching TRBD1 or TRBD2 (5 bases each). The CDR3 runs 15 residues. Per the germline V gene, CDR1 is MDHEN and CDR2 is SYDVKM. V was pared by 3 bases and J by 5 bases, with 15 bases between. The CDR3 nucleotides are TGTGCCAGCAGTTTTTCGGGGACGGGAAAAGATACGCAGTATTTT. This codes for CASSFSGTGKDTQYF.

With respect to this clonotype: A much larger clone differs by one base, so this may be a read error. The chain recombines TRBV24-1 with TRBJ1-2; D is undetermined. Germline CDR1 is KGHDR and CDR2 is SFDVKD. This CDR3 region has 13 residues. The ends were cut back, 5 bases at V and 8 bases at J, with 14 bases in the middle. In nucleotides, the CDR3 is TGTGCCACCAGTGGTCGTGGGAGCGGGGGCTACACCTTC. Protein product: CATSGRGSGGYTF.

This clonotype occurred many times. V gene TRBV12-3 or TRBV12-4 combines with J gene TRBJ2-7; 8 bases align to TRBD1. J was trimmed by 2 bases and V by 1 base; bases with no gene match: 1. The CDR3 spans 14 residues. The CDR3 nucleotides read TGTGCCAGCAGTTTAGTGGGACAGGCCTACGAGCAGTACTTC. Translation gives CASSLVGQAYEQYF.

In the case of this clonotype: A read error may account for a junction end that differs from germline. The rearrangement uses TRBV6-1 and TRBJ2-7, with D maybe TRBD1 (5 bases). From germline, CDR1 is MNHNS and CDR2 SASEGT. The CDR3 covers 14 residues. The CDR3 loop is CASTEIDSLKRQYF. CDR3 nucleotides: TGTGCCAGCACTGAAATCGACAGTTTAAAGAGGCAGTACTTC.